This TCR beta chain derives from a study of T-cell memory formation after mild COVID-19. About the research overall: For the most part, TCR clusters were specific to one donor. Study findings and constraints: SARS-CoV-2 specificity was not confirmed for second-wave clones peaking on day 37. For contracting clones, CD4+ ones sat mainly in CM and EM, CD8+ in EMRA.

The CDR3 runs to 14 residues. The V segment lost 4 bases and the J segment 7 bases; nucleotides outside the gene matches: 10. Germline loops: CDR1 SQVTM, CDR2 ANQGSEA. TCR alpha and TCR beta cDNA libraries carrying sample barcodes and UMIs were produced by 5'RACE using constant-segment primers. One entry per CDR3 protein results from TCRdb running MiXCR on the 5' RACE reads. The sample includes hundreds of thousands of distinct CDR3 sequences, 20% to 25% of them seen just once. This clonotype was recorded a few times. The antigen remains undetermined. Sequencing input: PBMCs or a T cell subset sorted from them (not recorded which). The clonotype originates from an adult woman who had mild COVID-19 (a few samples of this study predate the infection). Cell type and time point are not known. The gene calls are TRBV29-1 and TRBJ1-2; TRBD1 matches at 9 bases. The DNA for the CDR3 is TGCAGCGTTGGTACAGGGGGCCTGGCCCTTGGCTACACCTTC. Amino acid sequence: CSVGTGGLALGYTF.